This T cell receptor (delta chain) was captured by sequencing in a study of gamma-delta T cells after stem cell transplantation. The CDR3 totals 16 residues. The V segment lost 3 bases and the J segment 2 bases; nucleotides outside the gene matches: 8. The germline V gene encodes CDR1 GEAIGNYY and CDR2 EKD. TCRdb reprocessed the RT-PCR reads using CATT. The sample shows around 170 delta-chain clones, about 16% of them seen only once. Material for sequencing was gamma-delta T cells. The chain recombines TRDV2 with TRDJ1; 10 bases map to TRDD3. The receptor comes from a human donor. It is not recorded whose cells these are; they may come from a transplant donor. This table probably holds off-target reads from a library built for another chain. The CDR3 bases are TGTGCCTGTGACCTACTGGGGGATGAGGAAACCGATAAACTCATCTTT. It codes for CACDLLGDEETDKLIF.